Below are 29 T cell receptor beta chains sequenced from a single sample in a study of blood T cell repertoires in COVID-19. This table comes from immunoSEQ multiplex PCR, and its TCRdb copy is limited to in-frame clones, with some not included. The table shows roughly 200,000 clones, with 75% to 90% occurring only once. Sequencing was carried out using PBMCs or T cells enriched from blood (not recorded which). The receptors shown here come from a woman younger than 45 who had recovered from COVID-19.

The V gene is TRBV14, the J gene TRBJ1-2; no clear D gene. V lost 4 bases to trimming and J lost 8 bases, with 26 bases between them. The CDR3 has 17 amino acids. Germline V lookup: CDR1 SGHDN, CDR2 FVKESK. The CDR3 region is CASSPLEGGRRPRGYTF. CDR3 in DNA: TGTGCCAGCAGCCCCTTAGAGGGAGGCAGAAGGCCCCGGGGCTACACCTTC.

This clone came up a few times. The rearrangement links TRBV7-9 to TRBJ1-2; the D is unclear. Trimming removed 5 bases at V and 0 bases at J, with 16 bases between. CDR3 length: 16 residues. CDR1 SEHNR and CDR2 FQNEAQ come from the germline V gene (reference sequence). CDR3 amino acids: CASSTDEGLSNYGYTF. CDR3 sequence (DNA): TGTGCCAGCAGCACGGACGAGGGTTTATCTAACTATGGCTACACCTTC.

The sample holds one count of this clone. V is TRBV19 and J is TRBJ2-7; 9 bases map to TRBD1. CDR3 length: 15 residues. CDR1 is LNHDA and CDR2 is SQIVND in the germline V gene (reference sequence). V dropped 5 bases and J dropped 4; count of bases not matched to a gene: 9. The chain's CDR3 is CASSAQGAGEYEQYF. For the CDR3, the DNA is TGTGCCAGTAGTGCACAGGGGGCTGGAGAGTACGAGCAGTACTTC.

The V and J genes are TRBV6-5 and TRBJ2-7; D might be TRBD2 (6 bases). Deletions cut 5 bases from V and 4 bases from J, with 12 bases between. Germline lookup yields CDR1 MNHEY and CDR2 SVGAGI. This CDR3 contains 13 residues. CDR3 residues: CASSKPGTYEQYF. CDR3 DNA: TGTGCCAGCAGTAAACCAGGGACTTACGAGCAGTACTTC.

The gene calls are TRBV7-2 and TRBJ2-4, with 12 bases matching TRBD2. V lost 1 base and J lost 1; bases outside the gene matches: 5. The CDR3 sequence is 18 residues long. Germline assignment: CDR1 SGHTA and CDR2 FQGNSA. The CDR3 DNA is TGTGCCAGCAGCTTAGGGGGACTAGCGGGTCGTGCCAAAAACATTCAGTACTTC. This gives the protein CASSLGGLAGRAKNIQYF.

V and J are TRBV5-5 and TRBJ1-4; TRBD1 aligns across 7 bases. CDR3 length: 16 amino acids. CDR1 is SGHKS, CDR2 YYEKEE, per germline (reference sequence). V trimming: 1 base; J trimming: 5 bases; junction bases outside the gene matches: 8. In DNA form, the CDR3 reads TGTGCCAGCAGCTTGACCCCGGGACAGTGGAATGAAAAACTGTTTTTT. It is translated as CASSLTPGQWNEKLFF.

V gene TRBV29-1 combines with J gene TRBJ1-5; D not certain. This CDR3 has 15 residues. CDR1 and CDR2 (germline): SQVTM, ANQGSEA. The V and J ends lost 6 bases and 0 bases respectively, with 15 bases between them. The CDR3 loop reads CSVVLRGFSNQPQHF. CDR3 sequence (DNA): TGCAGCGTCGTCTTAAGAGGGTTTAGCAATCAGCCCCAGCATTTT. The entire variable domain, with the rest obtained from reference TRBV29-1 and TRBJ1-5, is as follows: SAVISQKPSRDICQRGTSLTIQCQVDSQVTMMFWYRQQPGQSLTLIATANQGSEATYESGFVIDKFPISRPNLTFSTLTVSNMSPEDSSIYLCSVVLRGFSNQPQHFGDGTRLSIL.

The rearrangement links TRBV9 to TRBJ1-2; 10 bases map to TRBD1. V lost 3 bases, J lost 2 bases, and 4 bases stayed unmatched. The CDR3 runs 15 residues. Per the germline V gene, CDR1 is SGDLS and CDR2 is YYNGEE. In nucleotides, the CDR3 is TGTGCCAGCAGCGATCGGACAGGGGGAAACTATGGCTACACCTTC. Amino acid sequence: CASSDRTGGNYGYTF.

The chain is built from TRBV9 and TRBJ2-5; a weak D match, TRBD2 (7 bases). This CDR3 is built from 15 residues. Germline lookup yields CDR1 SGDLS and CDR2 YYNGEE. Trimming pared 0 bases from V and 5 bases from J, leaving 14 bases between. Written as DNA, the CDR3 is TGTGCCAGCAGCGTAGCTGGGGGGGCCGCTGAGACCCAGTACTTC. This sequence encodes CASSVAGGAAETQYF.

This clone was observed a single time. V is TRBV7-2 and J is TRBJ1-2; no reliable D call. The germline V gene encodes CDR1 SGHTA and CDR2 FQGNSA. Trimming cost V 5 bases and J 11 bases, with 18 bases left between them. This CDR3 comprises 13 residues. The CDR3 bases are TGTGCCAGCAGCCTTGGAGACCCCGTCGGTTACACCTTC. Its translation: CASSLGDPVGYTF. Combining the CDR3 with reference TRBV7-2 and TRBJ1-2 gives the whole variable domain GAGVSQSPSNKVTEKGKDVELRCDPISGHTALYWYRQSLGQGLEFLIYFQGNSAPDKSGLPSDRFSAERTGGSVSTLTIQRTQQEDSAVYLCASSLGDPVGYTFGSGTRLTVV.

The CDR3 DNA reads as TGTGCCAGCAGCGAGGATTCCCGGCGCAGGGAGGGTCGGGTGAACACTGAAGCTTTCTTT. Translating gives CASSEDSRRREGRVNTEAFF. The chain links TRBV14 to TRBJ1-1; perhaps TRBD1 as D (5 bases). V shed 5 bases and J shed 0 bases, with 28 bases lying between them. The CDR3 is 20 residues long. Germline V lookup: CDR1 SGHDN, CDR2 FVKESK. Filled out from reference TRBV14 and TRBJ1-1, the complete variable domain reads EAGVTQFPSHSVIEKGQTVTLRCDPISGHDNLYWYRRVMGKEIKFLLHFVKESKQDESGMPNNRFLAERTGGTYSTLKVQPAELEDSGVYFCASSEDSRRREGRVNTEAFFGQGTRLTVV.

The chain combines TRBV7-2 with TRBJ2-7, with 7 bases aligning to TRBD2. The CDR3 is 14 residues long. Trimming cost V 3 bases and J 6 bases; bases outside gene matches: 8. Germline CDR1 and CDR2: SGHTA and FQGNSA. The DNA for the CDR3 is TGTGCCAGCAGCTTTTTCAGGGAGGGATCCGAGCAGTACTTC. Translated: CASSFFREGSEQYF.

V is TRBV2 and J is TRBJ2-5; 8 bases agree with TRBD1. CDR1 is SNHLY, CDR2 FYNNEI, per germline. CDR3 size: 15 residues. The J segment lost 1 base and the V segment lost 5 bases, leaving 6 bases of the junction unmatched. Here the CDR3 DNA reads TGTGCCAGCAGTACCCCCGACAGGGGCCAAGAGACCCAGTACTTC. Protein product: CASSTPDRGQETQYF.

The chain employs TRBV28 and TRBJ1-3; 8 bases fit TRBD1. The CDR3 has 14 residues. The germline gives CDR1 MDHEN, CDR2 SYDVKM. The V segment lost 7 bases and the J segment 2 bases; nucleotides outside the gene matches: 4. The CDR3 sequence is CASKMTGAGNTIYF. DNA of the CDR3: TGTGCCAGCAAAATGACAGGGGCTGGAAACACCATATATTTT.

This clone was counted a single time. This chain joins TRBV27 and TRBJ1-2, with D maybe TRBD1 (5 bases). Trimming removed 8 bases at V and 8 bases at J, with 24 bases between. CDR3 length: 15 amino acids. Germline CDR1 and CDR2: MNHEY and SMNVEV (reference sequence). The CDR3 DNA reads TGTGCCAGCCGCCCTCTGGGAGGCAGGGTGGAAGGCTACACCTTC. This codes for CASRPLGGRVEGYTF.

CDR3 coding DNA: TGCGCCAGCAGCCTCCAAGGGACAGGCTACGAGCAGTACTTC. This translates into CASSLQGTGYEQYF. The rearrangement joins TRBV4-1 to TRBJ2-7; 8 bases map to TRBD1. V dropped 4 bases and J dropped 3; count of bases not matched to a gene: 5. The CDR3 runs to 14 residues. CDR1 MGHRA and CDR2 YSYEKL come from the germline V gene.

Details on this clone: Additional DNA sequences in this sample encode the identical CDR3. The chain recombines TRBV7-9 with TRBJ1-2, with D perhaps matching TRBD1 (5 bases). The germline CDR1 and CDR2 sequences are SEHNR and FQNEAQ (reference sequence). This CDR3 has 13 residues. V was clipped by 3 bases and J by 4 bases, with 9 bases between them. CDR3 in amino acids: CASSFTGSYGYTF. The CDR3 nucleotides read TGTGCCAGCAGCTTTACAGGTAGCTATGGCTACACCTTC.

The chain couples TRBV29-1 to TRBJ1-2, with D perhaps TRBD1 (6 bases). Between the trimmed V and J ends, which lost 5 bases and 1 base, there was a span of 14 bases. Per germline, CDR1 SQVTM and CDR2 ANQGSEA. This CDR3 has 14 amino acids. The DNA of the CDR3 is TGCAGCGTTAGTGGACAGATTAATAACTATGGCTACACCTTC. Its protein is CSVSGQINNYGYTF. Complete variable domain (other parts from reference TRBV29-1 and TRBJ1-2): SAVISQKPSRDICQRGTSLTIQCQVDSQVTMMFWYRQQPGQSLTLIATANQGSEATYESGFVIDKFPISRPNLTFSTLTVSNMSPEDSSIYLCSVSGQINNYGYTFGSGTRLTVV.

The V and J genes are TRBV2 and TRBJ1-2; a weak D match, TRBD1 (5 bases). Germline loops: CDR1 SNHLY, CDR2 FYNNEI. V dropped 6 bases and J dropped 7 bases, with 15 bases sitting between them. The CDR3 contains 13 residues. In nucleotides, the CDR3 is TGTGCCAGCAGGCTCCAACAGGAATCTGGCTACACCTTC. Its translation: CASRLQQESGYTF.

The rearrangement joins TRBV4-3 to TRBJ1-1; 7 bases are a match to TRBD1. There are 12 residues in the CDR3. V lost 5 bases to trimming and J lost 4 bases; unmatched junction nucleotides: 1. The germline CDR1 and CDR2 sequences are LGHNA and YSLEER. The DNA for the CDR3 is TGCGCCAGCAGCAACAGGGGCACTGAAGCTTTCTTT. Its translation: CASSNRGTEAFF.

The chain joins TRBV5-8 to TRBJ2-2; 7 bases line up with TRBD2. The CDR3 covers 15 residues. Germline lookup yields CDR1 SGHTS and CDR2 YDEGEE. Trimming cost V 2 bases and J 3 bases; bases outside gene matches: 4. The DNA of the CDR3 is TGTGCCAGCAGCTTTACTAGCGACCACACCGGGGAGCTGTTTTTT. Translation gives CASSFTSDHTGELFF.

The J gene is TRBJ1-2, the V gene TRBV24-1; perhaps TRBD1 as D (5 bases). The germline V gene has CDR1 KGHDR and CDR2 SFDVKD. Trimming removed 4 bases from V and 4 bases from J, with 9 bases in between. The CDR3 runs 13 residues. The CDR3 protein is CATSEDSFYGYTF. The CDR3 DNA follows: TGTGCCACCAGTGAAGACAGCTTCTATGGCTACACCTTC.

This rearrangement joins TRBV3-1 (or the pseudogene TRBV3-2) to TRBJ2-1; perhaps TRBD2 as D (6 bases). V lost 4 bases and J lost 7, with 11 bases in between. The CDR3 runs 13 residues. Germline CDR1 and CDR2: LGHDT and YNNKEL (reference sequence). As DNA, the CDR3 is TGTGCCAGCAGCCCGGGGACTTTTAATGAGCAGTTCTTC. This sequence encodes CASSPGTFNEQFF.

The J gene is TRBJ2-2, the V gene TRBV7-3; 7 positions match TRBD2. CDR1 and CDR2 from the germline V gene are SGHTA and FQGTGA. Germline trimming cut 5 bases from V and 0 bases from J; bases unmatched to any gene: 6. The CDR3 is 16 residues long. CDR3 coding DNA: TGTGCCAGCAGCCGACACGGGGGGTCGAACACCGGGGAGCTGTTTTTT. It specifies CASSRHGGSNTGELFF. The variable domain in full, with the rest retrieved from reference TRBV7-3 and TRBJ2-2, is GAGVSQTPSNKVTEKGKYVELRCDPISGHTALYWYRQSLGQGPEFLIYFQGTGAADDSGLPNDRFFAVRPEGSVSTLKIQRTERGDSAVYLCASSRHGGSNTGELFFGEGSRLTVL.

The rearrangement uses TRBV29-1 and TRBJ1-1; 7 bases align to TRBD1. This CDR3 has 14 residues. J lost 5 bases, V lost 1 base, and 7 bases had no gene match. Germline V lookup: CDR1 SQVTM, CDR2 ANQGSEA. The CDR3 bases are TGCAGCGTTGAAGTCCGCAGGGGGGAAACTGAAGCTTTCTTT. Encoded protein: CSVEVRRGETEAFF.

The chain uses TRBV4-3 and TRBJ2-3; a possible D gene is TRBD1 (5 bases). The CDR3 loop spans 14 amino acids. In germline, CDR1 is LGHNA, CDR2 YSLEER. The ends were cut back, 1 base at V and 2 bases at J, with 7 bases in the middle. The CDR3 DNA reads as TGCGCCAGCAGCCAAGTTGGGGCCACAGATACGCAGTATTTT. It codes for CASSQVGATDTQYF.

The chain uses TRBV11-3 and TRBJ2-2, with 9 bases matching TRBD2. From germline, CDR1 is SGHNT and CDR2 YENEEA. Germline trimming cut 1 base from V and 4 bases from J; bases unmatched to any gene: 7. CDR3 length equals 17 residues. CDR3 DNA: TGTGCCAGCAGCTTAGTCGGGGGCGGGGGGGGCACCGGGGAGCTGTTTTTT. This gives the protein CASSLVGGGGGTGELFF.

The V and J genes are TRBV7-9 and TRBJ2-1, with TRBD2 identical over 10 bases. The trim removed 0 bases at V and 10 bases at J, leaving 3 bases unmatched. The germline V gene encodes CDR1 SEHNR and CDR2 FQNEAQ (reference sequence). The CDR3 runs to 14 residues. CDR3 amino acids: CASSLARTSGEQFF. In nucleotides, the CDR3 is TGTGCCAGCAGCTTAGCGCGGACTAGCGGCGAGCAGTTCTTC.

The CDR3 bases are TGTGCCAGCAGTGAAGGAGGACAGGGGAAAGAGACCCAGTACTTC. Translating gives CASSEGGQGKETQYF. The chain couples TRBV2 to TRBJ2-5; TRBD1 matches at 9 bases. The germline gives CDR1 SNHLY, CDR2 FYNNEI. This CDR3 region has 15 residues. V shed 1 base, J shed 3 bases, and the junction held 3 bases outside the gene matches.